The 18 T cell receptor beta chains listed next were all sequenced from one sample in a study of radiation and T cells in renal cell carcinoma. Only in-frame clones appear in the TCRdb table, and some are missing; sequencing was by immunoSEQ multiplex PCR. The sample yields around 78,000 clones, roughly 87% seen once. The sample's time point: blood 4 weeks post-SBRT, at nephrectomy. Treatment specified: 15 Gy SBRT to primary tumor, nephrectomy 4 weeks later. Source: blood, taken from a patient whose treatment included radiotherapy and nephrectomy. These receptors all come from an older woman with renal cell carcinoma.

V gene TRBV11-1 combines with J gene TRBJ1-1; D might be TRBD1 (5 bases). The CDR3 sequence is 15 residues long. V dropped 7 bases and J dropped 7 bases, with 22 bases sitting between them. From germline, CDR1 is SGHAT and CDR2 FQDESV (reference sequence). The CDR3 sequence: CASTTFGGSTFEAFF. The CDR3 nucleotides are TGTGCCAGCACAACATTCGGGGGGTCTACTTTTGAAGCTTTCTTT.

A single count supports this clone. The same CDR3 is also encoded by other DNA sequences in this sample. V gene TRBV4-3 combines with J gene TRBJ1-3; D is unresolved. The CDR3 extends over 15 amino acids. Germline lookup yields CDR1 LGHNA and CDR2 YSLEER. V lost 0 bases, J lost 4 bases, and 10 bases lay in between. CDR3 sequence: CASSQELGRGNTIYF. CDR3 sequence (DNA): TGCGCCAGCAGCCAAGAATTAGGGAGGGGAAACACCATATATTTT.

The V call is TRBV5-1, the J call TRBJ2-2, with TRBD2 matching over 8 bases. V gave up 4 bases and J gave up 3 bases; unmatched junction bases: 2. CDR1 SGHRS and CDR2 YFSETQ come from the germline V gene. The CDR3 is 14 residues long. The CDR3 reads CASSPGGDTGELFF. For the CDR3, the DNA is TGCGCCAGCAGCCCGGGGGGGGACACCGGGGAGCTGTTTTTT.

This clone was seen only a few times. The J gene is TRBJ1-5, the V gene TRBV7-2; a weak D match, TRBD1 (6 bases). Trimming removed 2 bases at V and 6 bases at J, with 11 bases between. The germline V gene encodes CDR1 SGHTA and CDR2 FQGNSA. The CDR3 has 14 residues. The CDR3 sequence is CASSLITGSQPQHF. The CDR3, as DNA: TGTGCCAGCAGCTTAATAACAGGGTCTCAGCCCCAGCATTTT. The full variable domain, in which reference TRBV7-2 and TRBJ1-5 provide the parts outside the CDR3, is GAGVSQSPSNKVTEKGKDVELRCDPISGHTALYWYRQSLGQGLEFLIYFQGNSAPDKSGLPSDRFSAERTGGSVSTLTIQRTQQEDSAVYLCASSLITGSQPQHFGDGTRLSIL.

This chain joins TRBV7-9 and TRBJ2-5, with D possibly being TRBD1 (5 bases). The ends were cut back, 5 bases at V and 2 bases at J, with 21 bases in the middle. CDR3 length equals 17 residues. Germline values: CDR1 SEHNR, CDR2 FQNEAQ (reference sequence). CDR3 nucleotide sequence: TGTGCCAGCAGCCTACTTCCCCCCATGGACATACAAGAGACCCAGTACTTC. It specifies CASSLLPPMDIQETQYF. Filled out from reference TRBV7-9 and TRBJ2-5, the complete variable domain reads DTGVSQNPRHKITKRGQNVTFRCDPISEHNRLYWYRQTLGQGPEFLTYFQNEAQLEKSRLLSDRFSAERPKGSFSTLEIQRTEQGDSAMYLCASSLLPPMDIQETQYFGPGTRLLVL.

A few counts support this clone. The rearrangement joins TRBV7-2 to TRBJ1-1; D not certain. The CDR3 runs to 13 residues. The ends were cut back, 5 bases at V and 5 bases at J, with 12 bases in the middle. CDR1 and CDR2 (germline): SGHTA, FQGNSA. CDR3 in DNA: TGTGCCAGCAGCACCCCATTGGGAACTGAAGCTTTCTTT. Its translation is CASSTPLGTEAFF.

The chain joins TRBV11-3 to TRBJ2-1; 7 nucleotides line up with TRBD2. Trimming cost V 5 bases and J 6 bases; bases outside gene matches: 10. There are 15 residues in the CDR3. Germline loops: CDR1 SGHNT, CDR2 YENEEA. CDR3 amino acids: CASSGGLVAGNEQFF. The CDR3 DNA is TGTGCCAGCAGCGGAGGACTAGTAGCGGGCAATGAGCAGTTCTTC.

This sequence joins TRBV28 and TRBJ1-4; D perhaps matches TRBD1 (6 bases). Between the trimmed V and J ends, which lost 4 bases and 0 bases, there was a span of 15 bases. This CDR3 comprises 17 residues. Germline V gene lookup returns CDR1 MDHEN and CDR2 SYDVKM. This CDR3 is CASSSRQGLTTNEKLFF. DNA of the CDR3: TGTGCCAGCAGTTCTCGGCAGGGGTTGACAACTAATGAAAAACTGTTTTTT.

The chain is built from TRBV6-1 and TRBJ2-7; TRBD1 agrees at 7 bases. The CDR3 extends over 14 amino acids. Germline V gene sequence: CDR1 MNHNS, CDR2 SASEGT. J was trimmed by 3 bases and V by 0 bases; bases with no gene match: 2. The CDR3 DNA follows: TGTGCCAGCAGTGAAGCGTACAGGGGCTACGAGCAGTACTTC. The encoded protein is CASSEAYRGYEQYF.

This sequence joins TRBV7-9 and TRBJ2-7, with D perhaps being TRBD1 or TRBD2 (5 bases each). V was cut by 11 bases and J by 1 base, with 21 bases left in between. Germline CDR1 is SEHNR and CDR2 is FQNEAQ (reference sequence). The CDR3 consists of 15 residues. CDR3 sequence (DNA): TGTGCCCTAATGTCCTTCGGGGCAGGGTCCTACGAGCAGTACTTC. Protein sequence: CALMSFGAGSYEQYF.

This chain links TRBV28 with TRBJ1-5, with D hard to call. Between the trimmed V and J ends, which lost 2 bases and 2 bases, there was a span of 7 bases. CDR3 length: 14 amino acids. From germline, CDR1 is MDHEN and CDR2 SYDVKM. The CDR3 bases are TGTGCCAGCAGTTTAGGTAGTCGCAATCAGCCCCAGCATTTT. Protein: CASSLGSRNQPQHF.

This clone was seen just once. The genes are TRBV7-6 and TRBJ1-3, with unresolved D. Per the germline V gene, CDR1 is SGHVS and CDR2 is FNYEAQ. This CDR3 contains 13 residues. The V and J ends lost 5 bases and 4 bases respectively, with 9 bases between them. CDR3 DNA sequence: TGTGCCAGCAGCCCCAGCCCAGGAAACACCATATATTTT. Amino acid sequence: CASSPSPGNTIYF. Drawing the rest from reference TRBV7-6 and TRBJ1-3, the complete variable domain is GAGVSQSPRYKVTKRGQDVALRCDPISGHVSLYWYRQALGQGPEFLTYFNYEAQQDKSGLPNDRFSAERPEGSISTLTIQRTEQRDSAMYRCASSPSPGNTIYFGEGSWLTVV.

The chain carries TRBV2 and TRBJ1-1; the match to TRBD1 covers 10 bases. J gave up 4 bases and V 4 bases, and 6 bases lay outside the gene matches. Germline CDR1 SNHLY, CDR2 FYNNEI. The CDR3 has 15 amino acids. CDR3 amino acids: CASSVDRGRATEAFF. Here the CDR3 DNA reads TGTGCCAGCAGTGTTGACAGGGGGCGGGCCACTGAAGCTTTCTTT. Based on the CDR3 plus reference TRBV2 and TRBJ1-1, the full variable domain is EPEVTQTPSHQVTQMGQEVILRCVPISNHLYFYWYRQILGQKVEFLVSFYNNEISEKSEIFDDQFSVERPDGSNFTLKIRSTKLEDSAMYFCASSVDRGRATEAFFGQGTRLTVV.

The chain uses TRBV10-3 and TRBJ2-1, with D maybe TRBD1 (5 bases). The germline V and J ends were trimmed by 4 bases and 7 bases, with 8 bases remaining between them. Germline CDR1 ENHRY, CDR2 SYGVKD. The CDR3 is made up of 12 amino acids. CDR3 in amino acids: CAISGPGNEQFF. The CDR3 DNA reads TGTGCCATCAGTGGTCCAGGGAATGAGCAGTTCTTC.

The genes are TRBV7-9 and TRBJ1-5; TRBD1 might be the D (5 bases). Trimming stripped 0 bases from V and 4 bases from J, with 10 bases between. The germline CDR1 and CDR2 sequences are SEHNR and FQNEAQ (reference sequence). The CDR3 length is 15 residues. The CDR3 loop is CASSLAGQINQPQHF. CDR3 DNA sequence: TGTGCCAGCAGCTTAGCGGGGCAGATAAATCAGCCCCAGCATTTT.

This chain links TRBV2 with TRBJ1-1; no clear D. The CDR3 loop spans 14 amino acids. Trimming took off 5 bases at V and 0 bases at J, with 10 bases between the two ends. The V gene's germline CDR1 is SNHLY and CDR2 FYNNEI. The CDR3 bases are TGTGCCAGCAGTCAAACCACCTTGAACACTGAAGCTTTCTTT. It yields the protein CASSQTTLNTEAFF.

The chain is built from TRBV21-1 and TRBJ2-5; the table's D call, TRBD2, was not checked against the DNA. TRBV21-1 is a pseudogene. CDR3 length: 14 amino acids. CDR3 in DNA: TGTGCCAGCAGCAAAGATGGGGGGGGAGAGACCCAGTACTTC. This sequence encodes CASSKDGGGETQYF.

This sequence joins TRBV19 and TRBJ1-3; D gene uncertain. Trimming took off 1 base at V and 2 bases at J, with 12 bases between the two ends. The CDR3 covers 16 residues. Germline V lookup: CDR1 LNHDA, CDR2 SQIVND (reference sequence). The CDR3 loop reads CASSIGRRIAGNTIYF. The CDR3 nucleotides read TGTGCCAGTAGTATAGGGAGGCGGATAGCTGGAAACACCATATATTTT.